This TCR beta chain stems from a study of T cell changes during pregnancy in multiple sclerosis. TCRdb's table, derived via immunoSEQ multiplex PCR, lists solely in-frame clones and lacks some. The sample yields some 45,000 clones, about 95% seen once. Unmatched junction bases numbered 13, after V lost 5 bases and J lost 6 bases. The CDR3 loop spans 16 amino acids. Germline V lookup: CDR1 SGHTS, CDR2 YDEGEE. This chain uses TRBV5-8 with TRBJ1-4; 7 bases match TRBD1. This clonotype originated in a female donor with multiple sclerosis, enrolled in a pregnancy study. This specimen consisted of CD8+ T cells from peripheral blood mononuclear cells, obtained in the first trimester of pregnancy. The CDR3 sequence is CASRPTGIGLYEKLFF. The CDR3 nucleotides are TGTGCCAGCAGGCCGACAGGGATTGGATTGTATGAAAAACTGTTTTTT.